These 25 T cell receptor beta chains were sequenced from one sample in a study of cytotoxic CD8 clonotypes in ibrutinib-treated CLL. TCRdb's table, derived via immunoSEQ multiplex PCR, lists solely in-frame clones and lacks some. The data show some 200,000 clones, just over 70% seen once. This sample comprised PBMCs, obtained after 12 months of ibrutinib treatment. All receptors come from a human donor with chronic lymphocytic leukemia.

The chain links TRBV19 to TRBJ1-1; D is undetermined. Trimming removed 4 bases from V and 4 bases from J, with 7 bases in between. The CDR3 is made up of 12 amino acids. CDR1 is LNHDA and CDR2 is SQIVND in the germline V gene (reference sequence). The CDR3 region is CASSNGGTEAFF. As DNA, the CDR3 is TGTGCCAGTAGTAACGGCGGCACTGAAGCTTTCTTT.

The chain links TRBV6-5 to TRBJ2-5, with D possibly called TRBD1 or TRBD2 (5 bases each). Germline CDR1 is MNHEY and CDR2 is SVGAGI. Trimming left V 2 bases short and J 5 bases short, with 12 bases between. This CDR3 has 14 amino acids. The CDR3 here is CASSYTGPGETQYF. CDR3 coding DNA: TGTGCCAGCAGTTACACGGGGCCGGGGGAGACCCAGTACTTC.

This clone has just a few counts. The chain has TRBV27 and TRBJ1-4, with D perhaps TRBD1 (6 bases). Trimming stripped 6 bases from V and 3 bases from J, with 14 bases between. From germline, CDR1 is MNHEY and CDR2 SMNVEV (reference sequence). The CDR3 has 15 amino acids. Written as DNA, the CDR3 is TGTGCCAGCAGCCTACTGGGGGCGGCTAATGAAAAACTGTTTTTT. Translation gives CASSLLGAANEKLFF.

The V gene is TRBV27, the J gene TRBJ1-1; D might be TRBD1 (5 bases). Germline CDR1 is MNHEY and CDR2 is SMNVEV (reference sequence). V lost 5 bases to trimming and J lost 0 bases, with 19 bases between them. The CDR3 has 17 amino acids. CDR3 DNA sequence: TGTGCCAGCAGTGAGGGTCCCGGGACGGGGATGAACACTGAAGCTTTCTTT. Translation: CASSEGPGTGMNTEAFF.

This chain uses TRBV15 with TRBJ2-7, with D unresolved. Trimming stripped 5 bases from V and 6 bases from J, with 14 bases between. The CDR3 contains 13 residues. From germline, CDR1 is LNHNV and CDR2 YYDKDF (reference sequence). DNA for the CDR3: TGTGCCACCAGCGGTAAGCAAGTGTCCGAGCAGTACTTC. Its protein is CATSGKQVSEQYF.

The sample holds one count of this clone. The genes are TRBV11-2 and TRBJ2-1, with no clear D. V gave up 1 base and J gave up 5 bases, with 3 bases separating them. Germline V gene lookup returns CDR1 SGHAT and CDR2 FQNNGV. The CDR3 spans 12 residues. CDR3 bases: TGTGCCAGCAGCTTAGTGAACAATGAGCAGTTCTTC. This translates into CASSLVNNEQFF. Full variable domain (outside the CDR3, taken from reference TRBV11-2 and TRBJ2-1): EAGVAQSPRYKIIEKRQSVAFWCNPISGHATLYWYQQILGQGPKLLIQFQNNGVVDDSQLPKDRFSAERLKGVDSTLKIQPAKLEDSAVYLCASSLVNNEQFFGPGTRLTVL.

The V gene is TRBV4-3, the J gene TRBJ1-1; no firm D call. Deletions cut 4 bases from V and 0 bases from J, with 9 bases between. The germline CDR1 and CDR2 sequences are LGHNA and YSLEER. The length of the CDR3 is 14 residues. This CDR3 reads CASSLFTLNTEAFF. CDR3 nucleotides: TGCGCCAGCAGCCTCTTCACGCTGAACACTGAAGCTTTCTTT.

This chain uses TRBV7-2 with TRBJ1-5; D call uncertain. This CDR3 has 15 amino acids. V was clipped by 5 bases and J by 6 bases, with 17 bases between them. CDR1 SGHTA and CDR2 FQGNSA come from the germline V gene. The CDR3 bases are TGTGCCAGCAGCATCGAGGTGGGAGCCGGTCAGCCCCAGCATTTT. As protein: CASSIEVGAGQPQHF.

This clone was seen repeatedly, ten times or more. V and J are TRBV5-1 and TRBJ2-7, with 7 bases fitting TRBD1. The ends lost 3 bases at V and 0 bases at J; junction bases unmatched: 6. CDR3 length: 15 amino acids. Germline V gene data show CDR1 as SGHRS and CDR2 as YFSETQ. CDR3 sequence (DNA): TGCGCCAGCAGCTGGGGACAGTCGAGCTCCTACGAGCAGTACTTC. The encoded protein is CASSWGQSSSYEQYF.

This clone was found once. The gene calls are TRBV7-2 and TRBJ2-7; D is perhaps TRBD1 (5 bases). V lost 2 bases to trimming and J lost 6 bases, with 8 bases between them. CDR1 is SGHTA and CDR2 is FQGNSA in the germline V gene. The CDR3 extends over 12 amino acids. In DNA, the CDR3 is TGTGCCAGCAGCTTAACAGGCTTCGAGCAGTACTTC. It encodes CASSLTGFEQYF.

The V gene is TRBV5-8, the J gene TRBJ2-3; possibly TRBD1 for D (5 bases). In germline, CDR1 is SGHTS, CDR2 YDEGEE. The CDR3 extends over 14 amino acids. Trimming stripped 1 base from V and 10 bases from J, with 16 bases between. CDR3 bases: TGTGCCAGCAGCTTGCCCCAGTCGTCAGGGTCGCAGTATTTT. This codes for CASSLPQSSGSQYF.

As concerns this clone: A junction boundary mismatches the germline segment, possibly from a read error. In DNA form, the CDR3 reads TGTGCCAGCACCTTATCAGGGATGAACAATCAGCCCCAGCATTTT. Translating gives CASTLSGMNNQPQHF. The rearrangement links TRBV7-8 to TRBJ1-5; weak D call: TRBD1 (5 bases). This CDR3 spans 15 amino acids. Germline CDR1 and CDR2: SGHVS and FQNEAQ.

This clone has only one observation. J is TRBJ1-1 and V is TRBV4-2; D gene uncertain. In germline, CDR1 is LGHNA, CDR2 YNFKEQ. This CDR3 has 14 residues. The V end was cut by 1 base, the J end by 6 bases, with 12 bases between. In nucleotides, the CDR3 is TGTGCCAGCAGCCAAGCGCACCGAGAAGCTGAAGCTTTCTTT. Translating it yields CASSQAHREAEAFF.

This chain uses TRBV30 with TRBJ2-5; TRBD2 agrees at 8 bases. In germline, CDR1 is GTSNPN, CDR2 SVGIG (reference sequence). The length of the CDR3 is 15 residues. J lost 5 bases, V lost 1 base, and 9 bases had no gene match. CDR3 sequence: CAWSEKRGLWETQYF. The DNA for the CDR3 is TGTGCCTGGAGTGAGAAGCGGGGGTTATGGGAGACCCAGTACTTC.

The rearrangement joins TRBV5-4 to TRBJ1-5; D is perhaps TRBD1 (5 bases). Germline assignment: CDR1 SGHNT and CDR2 YYREEE (reference sequence). The CDR3 has 14 amino acids. With 4 bases removed from V and 5 bases from J, the gap between germline ends came to 13 bases. CDR3 residues: CASSIISGDQPQHF. In nucleotides, the CDR3 is TGTGCCAGCAGCATTATCTCGGGGGATCAGCCCCAGCATTTT.

This clone was found once. The rearrangement uses TRBV2 and TRBJ1-3; TRBD1 matches at 8 bases. The germline CDR1 and CDR2 sequences are SNHLY and FYNNEI. The CDR3 runs to 16 residues. V shed 6 bases and J 0 bases; nucleotides not matched to a gene: 7. DNA of the CDR3: TGTGCCAGCAGCGGACAGGGTAAAAGCTCTGGAAACACCATATATTTT. It codes for CASSGQGKSSGNTIYF.

This clone was counted a few times. The V and J genes are TRBV11-2 and TRBJ2-1, with 7 bases that match TRBD2. The CDR3 totals 15 residues. Germline V CDR1 and CDR2: SGHAT, FQNNGV. The ends lost 3 bases at V and 1 base at J; junction bases unmatched: 3. CDR3 in amino acids: CASSFLRESYNEQFF. CDR3 sequence (DNA): TGTGCCAGCAGCTTTTTGCGGGAGTCCTACAATGAGCAGTTCTTC.

This chain joins TRBV5-1 and TRBJ1-1; 10 nucleotides agree with TRBD1. This CDR3 contains 16 residues. Germline values: CDR1 SGHRS, CDR2 YFSETQ. Losses at the gene ends were 7 bases for V and 5 bases for J; bases not matched to a gene: 14. The CDR3 DNA follows: TGCGCCAGCTTTTACGGGACAGGGGAAAGTTTGACTGAAGCTTTCTTT. Translating it yields CASFYGTGESLTEAFF.

The gene calls are TRBV7-8 and TRBJ1-3; no definite D call. The germline gives CDR1 SGHVS, CDR2 FQNEAQ. This CDR3 is built from 13 residues. Between the trimmed V and J ends, which lost 7 bases and 0 bases, there was a span of 7 bases. CDR3 bases: TGTGCCAGCATCGAGAGCTCTGGAAACACCATATATTTT. This encodes CASIESSGNTIYF.

This clone was detected only a few times. V is TRBV30 and J is TRBJ1-1; the D gene is possibly TRBD1 (5 bases). The CDR3 contains 13 residues. Per germline, CDR1 GTSNPN and CDR2 SVGIG (reference sequence). The ends were cut back, 2 bases at V and 8 bases at J, with 15 bases in the middle. CDR3 region: CAWSRGRAREAFF. CDR3 bases: TGTGCCTGGAGTCGGGGCAGGGCAAGAGAAGCTTTCTTT.

On this clone: Other nucleotide sequences in the sample specify the same CDR3. The chain carries TRBV19 and TRBJ2-1; no reliable D call. This CDR3 contains 14 residues. Trimming stripped 5 bases from V and 0 bases from J, with 8 bases between. Germline V CDR1 and CDR2: LNHDA, SQIVND (reference sequence). CDR3 sequence: CASSDRSSYNEQFF. CDR3 bases: TGTGCCAGTAGTGATCGGAGCTCCTACAATGAGCAGTTCTTC.

This clone was seen a few times. The chain employs TRBV10-2 and TRBJ1-1; D not certain. V lost 1 base and J 0 bases, leaving 6 bases between the germline ends. The length of the CDR3 is 14 residues. Germline lookup yields CDR1 WSHSY and CDR2 SAAADI. The CDR3: CASSEWRMNTEAFF. CDR3 sequence (DNA): TGCGCCAGCAGTGAGTGGAGAATGAACACTGAAGCTTTCTTT.

V is TRBV28 and J is TRBJ2-3; D is uncertain. This CDR3 is 14 amino acids long. Looked up from germline, CDR1 is MDHEN and CDR2 is SYDVKM. Trimming cost V 5 bases and J 2 bases, with 11 bases left between them. CDR3 in DNA: TGTGCCAGCAGTCCAAACCTGTACACAGATACGCAGTATTTT. This translates into CASSPNLYTDTQYF.

V is TRBV28 and J is TRBJ2-7; tentative D call: TRBD2 (5 bases). Germline lookup yields CDR1 MDHEN and CDR2 SYDVKM. With 6 bases removed from V and 5 bases from J, the gap between germline ends came to 14 bases. The length of the CDR3 is 13 residues. The CDR3 spells CASRPTGSDEQYF. The DNA of the CDR3 is TGTGCCAGCAGGCCGACGGGGTCCGACGAGCAGTACTTC.

V and J are TRBV5-1 and TRBJ1-2; TRBD1 is a possible D gene (5 bases). Trimming shortened V by 0 bases and J by 0 bases, and 9 bases separated the two germline ends. The CDR3 extends over 15 amino acids. Looked up from germline, CDR1 is SGHRS and CDR2 is YFSETQ. The CDR3 sequence: CASSLGGRPNYGYTF. The DNA of the CDR3 is TGCGCCAGCAGCTTGGGGGGCAGACCTAACTATGGCTACACCTTC.